The entry below gives a single T cell receptor beta chain sequence along with its context. The target antigen is unknown. The data derive from a study of shared clonotypes between healthy human individuals. Study observations and caveats: Only a few donors were included, so the genetic and exposure-history diversity represented was limited. Relative to clonotypes present in all four donors, those not shared had lower generation probabilities.

Libraries were prepared by immunoSEQ multiplex PCR; TCRdb keeps only in-frame clonotypes and omits some of them. The sample has some 2,500,000 clones, roughly 93% seen once. J lost 5 bases, V lost 4 bases, and 15 bases had no gene match. Germline loops: CDR1 SGDLS, CDR2 YYNGEE. The length of the CDR3 is 18 residues. The sequence came from a man aged 18-30 years in good health. Some clones in this sample may be carry-over from other donors' samples. V usage is TRBV9 and J usage is TRBJ2-5; 12 bases line up with TRBD2. The specimen was naive CD4+ T cells from PBMCs. Subset indicated: CD45RA+ positively selected. CDR3 sequence (DNA): TGTGCCAGCAGCCCGGGACTAGCGGGTACTTCGCGCAGGGAGACCCAGTACTTC. Translation: CASSPGLAGTSRRETQYF.